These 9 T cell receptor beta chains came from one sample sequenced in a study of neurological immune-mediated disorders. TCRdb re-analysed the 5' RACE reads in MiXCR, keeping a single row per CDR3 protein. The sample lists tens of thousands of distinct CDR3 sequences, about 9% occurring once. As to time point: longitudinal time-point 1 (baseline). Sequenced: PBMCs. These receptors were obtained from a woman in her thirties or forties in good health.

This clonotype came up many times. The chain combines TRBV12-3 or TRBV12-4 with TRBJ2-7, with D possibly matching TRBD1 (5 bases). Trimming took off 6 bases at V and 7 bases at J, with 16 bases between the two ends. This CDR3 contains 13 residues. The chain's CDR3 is CASSHTRAREQYF. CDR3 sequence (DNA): TGTGCCAGCAGCCACACCAGGGCGCGAGAGCAGTACTTC.

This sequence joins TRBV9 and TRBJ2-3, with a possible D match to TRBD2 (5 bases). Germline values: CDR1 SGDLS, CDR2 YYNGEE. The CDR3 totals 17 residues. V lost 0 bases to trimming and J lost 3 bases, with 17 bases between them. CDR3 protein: CASSVVDSPALTDTQYF. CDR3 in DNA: TGTGCCAGCAGCGTAGTGGACTCTCCCGCCCTTACAGATACGCAGTATTTT.

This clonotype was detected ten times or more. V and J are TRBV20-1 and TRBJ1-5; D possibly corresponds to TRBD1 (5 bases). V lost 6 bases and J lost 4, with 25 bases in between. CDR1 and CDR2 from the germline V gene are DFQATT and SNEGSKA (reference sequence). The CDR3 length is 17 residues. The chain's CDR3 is CSANPRLGAAGNQPQHF. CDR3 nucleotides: TGCAGTGCCAATCCCCGCTTAGGGGCCGCGGGGAATCAGCCCCAGCATTTT.

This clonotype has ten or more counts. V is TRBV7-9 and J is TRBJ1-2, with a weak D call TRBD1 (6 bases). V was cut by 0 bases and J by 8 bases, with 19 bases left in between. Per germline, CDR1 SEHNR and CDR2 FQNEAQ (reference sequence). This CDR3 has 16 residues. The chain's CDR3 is CASSLAGHSGVFGYTF. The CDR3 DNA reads TGTGCCAGCAGCTTAGCGGGACACTCCGGGGTTTTCGGCTACACCTTC.

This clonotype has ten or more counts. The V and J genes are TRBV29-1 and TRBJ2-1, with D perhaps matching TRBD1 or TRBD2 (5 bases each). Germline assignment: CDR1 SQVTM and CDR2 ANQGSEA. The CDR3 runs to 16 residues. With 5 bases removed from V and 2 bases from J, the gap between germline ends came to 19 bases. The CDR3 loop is CSVNLRDHQAYNEQFF. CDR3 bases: TGCAGCGTTAATCTCCGGGACCACCAGGCCTACAATGAGCAGTTCTTC.

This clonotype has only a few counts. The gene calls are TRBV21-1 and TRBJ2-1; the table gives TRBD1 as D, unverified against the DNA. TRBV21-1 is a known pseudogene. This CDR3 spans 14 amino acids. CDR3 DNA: TGTGCCAGCGGCCGGACAGGGGGTTTAGATGAGCAGTTCTTC. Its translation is CASGRTGGLDEQFF.

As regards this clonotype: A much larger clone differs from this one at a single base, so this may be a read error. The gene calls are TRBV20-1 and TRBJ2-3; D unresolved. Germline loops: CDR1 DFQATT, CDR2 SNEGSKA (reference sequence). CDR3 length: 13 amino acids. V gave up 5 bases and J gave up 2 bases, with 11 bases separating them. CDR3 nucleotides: TGCAGTGCTGTCTTTCTCAACACAGATACGCAGTATTTT. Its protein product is CSAVFLNTDTQYF.

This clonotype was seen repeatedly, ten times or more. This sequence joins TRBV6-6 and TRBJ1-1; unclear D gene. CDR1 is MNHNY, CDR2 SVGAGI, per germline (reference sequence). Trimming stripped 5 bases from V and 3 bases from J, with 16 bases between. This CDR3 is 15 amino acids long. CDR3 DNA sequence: TGTGCCAGCAGTATTATTCCCGACGCATACACTGAAGCTTTCTTT. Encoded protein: CASSIIPDAYTEAFF.

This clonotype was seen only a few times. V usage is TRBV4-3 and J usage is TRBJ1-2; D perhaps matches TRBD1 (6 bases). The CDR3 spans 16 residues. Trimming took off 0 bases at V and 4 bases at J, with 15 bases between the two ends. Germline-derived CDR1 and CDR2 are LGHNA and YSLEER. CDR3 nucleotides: TGCGCCAGCAGCCAAGATTGGGGGGGAGGGGGCTATGGCTACACCTTC. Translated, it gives CASSQDWGGGGYGYTF.